This TCR beta chain was captured in a study of CD8+ T cells in alopecia areata. Study context: The duration of tofacitinib was 6 to 18 months, with 6 months off drug afterward. Scoring treated patients' severity relied on the percentage of scalp area affected. The study's findings and limits: Patients shared TCRs less clearly than mice did, possibly owing to HLA.

RNA extraction and reverse transcription yielded cDNA as sequencing template. TCRdb's copy holds only in-frame clones and misses some; the assay was immunoSEQ multiplex PCR. Altogether about 210,000 clones are present, around two fifths being singletons, with the ten largest covering around 0.48%. Treatment specified: oral pan-JAK inhibitor, 5-10 mg twice daily. Germline-derived CDR1 and CDR2 are MNHEY and SMNVEV (reference sequence). V was pared by 6 bases and J by 8 bases, with 6 bases of the junction left unmatched. This CDR3 has 13 amino acids. Comment on this clone: Its cognate antigen is unknown.

The clonotype comes from a human donor with alopecia areata. The chain employs TRBV27 and TRBJ1-2; 10 bases match TRBD1. The sample in question was CD4+ T cells sorted from blood, obtained at approximately week 30, from a patient treated with tofacitinib. The CDR3 region is CASRGTGVRGYTF. CDR3 bases: TGTGCCAGCAGAGGGACAGGGGTTCGCGGCTACACCTTC.